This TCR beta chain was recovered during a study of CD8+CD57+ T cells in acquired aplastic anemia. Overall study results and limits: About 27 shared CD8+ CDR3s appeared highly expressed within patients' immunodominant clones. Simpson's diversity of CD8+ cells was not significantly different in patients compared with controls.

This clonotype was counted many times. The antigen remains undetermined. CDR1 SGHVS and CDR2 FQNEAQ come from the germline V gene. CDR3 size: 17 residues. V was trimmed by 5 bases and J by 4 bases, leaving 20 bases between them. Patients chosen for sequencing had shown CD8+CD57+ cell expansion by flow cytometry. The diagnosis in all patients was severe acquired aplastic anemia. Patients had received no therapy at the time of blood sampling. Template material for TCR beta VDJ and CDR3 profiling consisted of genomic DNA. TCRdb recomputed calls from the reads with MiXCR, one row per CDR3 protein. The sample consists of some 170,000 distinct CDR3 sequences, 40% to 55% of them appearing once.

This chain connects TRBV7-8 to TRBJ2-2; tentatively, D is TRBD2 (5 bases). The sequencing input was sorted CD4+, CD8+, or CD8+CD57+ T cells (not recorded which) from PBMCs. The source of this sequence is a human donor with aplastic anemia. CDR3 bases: TGTGCCAGCAGCCGAACCCAGGCGCGGACTGGCACCGGGGAGCTGTTTTTT. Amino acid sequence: CASSRTQARTGTGELFF.